The present T cell receptor beta chain was sequenced within a study of T cells in Graves' hyperthyroidism and ophthalmopathy. The study, taken as a whole, reports: From stable hyperthyroidism, ophthalmopathy was separated by a 13 V-J model.

Germline V gives CDR1 ENHRY, CDR2 SYGVKD. Trimming cost V 8 bases and J 5 bases; bases outside gene matches: 10. The CDR3 extends over 15 amino acids. TCR beta CDR3 regions were amplified from RNA transcripts. Researchers ran a first-round RT-PCR on the TCR CDR3 using the HTBI primer set. TCRdb processed the multiplex PCR reads anew with MiXCR; each CDR3 protein has one entry. Among roughly 550,000 distinct CDR3 sequences, about 16% were seen once, and the ten largest hold around 32%. Concerning this clonotype: Its antigen is as yet unknown.

The TCR originated in a woman aged 25 to 39 with Graves' ophthalmopathy. Sequencing was carried out using blood. The rearrangement joins TRBV10-3 to TRBJ2-5; 11 nucleotides agree with TRBD1. CDR3 in amino acids: CAIGLPGQGDETQYF. DNA for the CDR3: TGTGCCATCGGACTACCGGGACAGGGGGACGAGACCCAGTACTTC.